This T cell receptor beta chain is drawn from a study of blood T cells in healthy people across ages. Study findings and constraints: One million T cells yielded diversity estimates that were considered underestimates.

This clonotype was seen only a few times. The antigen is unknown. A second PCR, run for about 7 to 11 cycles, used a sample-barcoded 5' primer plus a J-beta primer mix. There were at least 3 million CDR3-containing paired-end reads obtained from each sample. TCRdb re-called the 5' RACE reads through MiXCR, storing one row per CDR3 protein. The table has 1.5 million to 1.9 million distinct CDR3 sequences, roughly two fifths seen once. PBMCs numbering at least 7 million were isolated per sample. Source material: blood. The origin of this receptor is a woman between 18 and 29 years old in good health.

The DNA of the CDR3 is TGCGCCAGCAGCCAAGGTCTAGCGGGGGCTCAGTTCTTC. As protein: CASSQGLAGAQFF. The chain links TRBV4-3 to TRBJ2-1; 10 bases are a match to TRBD2. Trimming removed 1 base from V and 13 bases from J; junction bases left unmatched: 4. Looked up from germline, CDR1 is LGHNA and CDR2 is YSLEER. The CDR3 sequence is 13 residues long.